The 6 T cell receptor beta chains listed next were all sequenced from one sample in a study of blood T cells in healthy people across ages. With a J-beta primer mix and a sample-barcoded 5' primer, a second PCR ran roughly 6 to 12 cycles. TCRdb recomputed calls from the 5' RACE reads with MiXCR, one row per CDR3 protein. The sample consists of 750,000 to 1,000,000 distinct CDR3 sequences, 29% of them appearing once. These same data were also listed under a study on T cells of mothers and their children.

The sample taken for sequencing was blood. These receptors were obtained from a woman between 40 and 55 years old in good health.

This clonotype has ten or more counts. This chain connects TRBV4-1 to TRBJ2-6; 7 bases agree with TRBD1. The ends lost 1 base at V and 8 bases at J; junction bases unmatched: 5. The CDR3 has 15 amino acids. Germline V gives CDR1 MGHRA, CDR2 YSYEKL. The CDR3 loop reads CASSQAGRGTNVLTF. For the CDR3, the DNA is TGCGCCAGCAGCCAAGCGGGCAGGGGGACCAACGTCCTGACTTTC.

Points on this clonotype: A much larger clone sits a single nucleotide away, making a read error possible. The rearrangement links TRBV7-2 to TRBJ1-1, with D tentatively TRBD1 (6 bases). The CDR3 is made up of 13 amino acids. CDR1 and CDR2 from the germline V gene are SGHTA and FQGNSA. The CDR3 here is CASRQGENSEAFF. CDR3 nucleotide sequence: TGTGCCAGCAGACAGGGAGAGAACTCTGAAGCTTTCTTT. Using reference TRBV7-2 and TRBJ1-1 for the parts outside the CDR3, the full variable domain is GAGVSQSPSNKVTEKGKDVELRCDPISGHTALYWYRQSLGQGLEFLIYFQGNSAPDKSGLPSDRFSAERTGGSVSTLTIQRTQQEDSAVYLCASRQGENSEAFFGQGTRLTVV.

The rearrangement joins TRBV9 to TRBJ1-1; D might be TRBD1 (5 bases). The germline CDR1 and CDR2 sequences are SGDLS and YYNGEE. The CDR3 extends over 16 amino acids. V shed 3 bases and J shed 0 bases, with 15 bases lying between them. CDR3 DNA sequence: TGTGCCAGCAGCGGACGGGACGATCTCATGAACACTGAAGCTTTCTTT. It translates to CASSGRDDLMNTEAFF.

This clonotype was seen a handful of times. CDR3 sequence (DNA): TGTGCCAGCAGTGACCCTGGACAGGGTATGACTGAAGCTTTCTTT. This codes for CASSDPGQGMTEAFF. The J gene is TRBJ1-1, the V gene TRBV6-2 or TRBV6-3; 8 positions match TRBD1. The germline V gene has CDR1 MNHEY and CDR2 SVGEGT. Trimming removed 5 bases from V and 5 bases from J; junction bases left unmatched: 10. The CDR3 length is 15 residues.

This sequence joins TRBV6-6 and TRBJ2-5; 8 bases agree with TRBD2. This CDR3 has 14 amino acids. Germline loops: CDR1 MNHNY, CDR2 SVGAGI (reference sequence). V shed 7 bases, J shed 4 bases, and the junction held 8 bases outside the gene matches. This CDR3 is CASTLGLGAETQYF. CDR3 nucleotides: TGTGCCAGCACCCTGGGACTAGGGGCAGAGACCCAGTACTTC.

This clonotype has a count of ten or more. CDR3 nucleotide sequence: TGCGCCAGCACCCAGGGTGGCGGGGCCAACGTCCTGACTTTC. This sequence encodes CASTQGGGANVLTF. The rearrangement links TRBV5-1 to TRBJ2-6, with a possible D match to TRBD1 (5 bases). V shed 6 bases and J shed 4 bases, with 11 bases lying between them. CDR1 and CDR2 (germline): SGHRS, YFSETQ. CDR3 length: 14 residues.